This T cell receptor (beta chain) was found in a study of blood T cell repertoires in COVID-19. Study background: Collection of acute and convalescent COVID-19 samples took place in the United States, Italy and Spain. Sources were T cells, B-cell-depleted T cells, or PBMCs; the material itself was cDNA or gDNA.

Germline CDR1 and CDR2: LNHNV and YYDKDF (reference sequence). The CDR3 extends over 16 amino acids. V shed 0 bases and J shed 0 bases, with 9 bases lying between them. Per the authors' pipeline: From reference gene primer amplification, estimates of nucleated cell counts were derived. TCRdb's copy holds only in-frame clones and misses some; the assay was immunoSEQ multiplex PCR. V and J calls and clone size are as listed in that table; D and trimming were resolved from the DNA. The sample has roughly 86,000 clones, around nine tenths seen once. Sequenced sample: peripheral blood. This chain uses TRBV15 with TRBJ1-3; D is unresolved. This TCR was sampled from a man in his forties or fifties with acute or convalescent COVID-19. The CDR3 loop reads CATSRDLGYSGNTIYF. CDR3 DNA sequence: TGTGCCACCAGCAGAGATCTAGGATACTCTGGAAACACCATATATTTT.